Here is one T cell receptor (beta chain) with its context. The entry originates in a study of blood T cell repertoires in COVID-19. The ends were cut back, 4 bases at V and 6 bases at J, with 13 bases in the middle. The CDR3 consists of 14 residues. Germline V CDR1 and CDR2: LGHDT, YNNKEL (reference sequence). Allocation to cohorts depended on clinical history reported by the participants. In the source study's methods: Scientists estimated how many nucleated cells there were by amplifying reference gene primers. Generated by immunoSEQ multiplex PCR, the TCRdb table keeps only in-frame clones and is missing some. The DNA gave D and trimming, while V, J and clone size come from that table. The repertoire includes 300,000 to 400,000 clones, approximately 88% of them detected once, and 5% sits in the top ten.

This clonotype was sampled from a man aged 25-45 years who had recovered from COVID-19. This rearrangement joins TRBV3-1 (or the pseudogene TRBV3-2) to TRBJ2-1; perhaps TRBD2 as D (5 bases). Material: PBMCs or T cells enriched from blood (not recorded which). CDR3 protein: CASSPLGTSNEQFF. CDR3 bases: TGTGCCAGCAGCCCACTAGGCACTAGCAATGAGCAGTTCTTC.